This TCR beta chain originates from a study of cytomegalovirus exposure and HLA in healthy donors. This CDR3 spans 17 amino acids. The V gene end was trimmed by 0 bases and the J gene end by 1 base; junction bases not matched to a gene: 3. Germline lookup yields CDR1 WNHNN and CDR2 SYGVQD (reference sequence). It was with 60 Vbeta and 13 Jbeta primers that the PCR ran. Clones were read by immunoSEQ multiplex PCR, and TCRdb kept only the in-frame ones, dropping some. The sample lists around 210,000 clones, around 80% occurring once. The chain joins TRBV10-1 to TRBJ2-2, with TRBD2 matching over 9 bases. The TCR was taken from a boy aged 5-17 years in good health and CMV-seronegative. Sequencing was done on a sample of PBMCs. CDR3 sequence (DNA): TGCGCCAGCAGTGAGTCGGTAGCGGGAGTGAACACCGGGGAGCTGTTTTTT. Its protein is CASSESVAGVNTGELFF.